A single sample is the source of the 11 T cell receptor beta chains below, sequenced in a study of tumor and adjacent non-tumor tissue in lung cancer. A modified ARM-PCR protocol with three rounds of nested PCR amplified TCRbeta. Using its own MiXCR run on the multiplex PCR reads, TCRdb lists one record per CDR3 protein. The repertoire holds about 68,000 distinct CDR3 sequences, with 50% to 60% as singletons. No cell sorting was done before RNA was extracted from the tissue. The sample was lung tumor tissue. The receptors come from a man aged 50-59 years with non-small cell lung cancer.

V usage is TRBV5-4 and J usage is TRBJ2-3, with D possibly being TRBD2 (6 bases). Germline V lookup: CDR1 SGHNT, CDR2 YYREEE (reference sequence). Trimming stripped 2 bases from V and 1 base from J, with 14 bases between. The CDR3 runs to 16 residues. As DNA, the CDR3 is TGTGCCAGCAGCTTTTTAACCGGGACTTGCACAGATACGCAGTATTTT. Amino acids: CASSFLTGTCTDTQYF. Looking up the rest from reference TRBV5-4 and TRBJ2-3 gives the full variable domain: ETGVTQSPTHLIKTRGQQVTLRCSSQSGHNTVSWYQQALGQGPQFIFQYYREEENGRGNFPPRFSGLQFPNYSSELNVNALELDDSALYLCASSFLTGTCTDTQYFGPGTRLTVL.

This clonotype was seen many times. The chain carries TRBV12-3 or TRBV12-4 and TRBJ1-1; the D is unclear. V lost 6 bases and J lost 5, with 16 bases in between. This CDR3 region has 14 residues. The CDR3 sequence is CASSAGGWSTEAFF. The CDR3 coding sequence is TGTGCCAGCAGCGCCGGAGGTTGGAGTACTGAAGCTTTCTTT.

As regards this clonotype: Possible read error: a much larger clone is one base away. The genes are TRBV7-9 and TRBJ2-7; D remains unclear. V lost 2 bases and J 0 bases, leaving 11 bases between the germline ends. This CDR3 contains 15 residues. Germline-derived CDR1 and CDR2 are SEHNR and FQNEAQ (reference sequence). The CDR3 DNA follows: TGTGCCAGCAGCTTATGTCTCAGAAGCTCCTACGAGCAGTACTTC. Translation: CASSLCLRSSYEQYF.

As to this clonotype: A much more abundant neighbour one base away suggests this may be a read error. This chain connects TRBV6-1 to TRBJ1-3; unclear D gene. The CDR3 has 15 residues. V was cut by 2 bases and J by 0 bases, with 8 bases left in between. Germline assignment: CDR1 MNHNS and CDR2 SASEGT. The CDR3 spells CASSEMACSGNTIYF. DNA of the CDR3: TGTGCCAGCAGTGAAATGGCATGCTCTGGAAACACCATATATTTT.

This clonotype was recorded only once. The chain joins TRBV11-1 to TRBJ1-1, with D unclear. This CDR3 spans 12 amino acids. Trimming shortened V by 0 bases and J by 14 bases, and 13 bases separated the two germline ends. CDR1 SGHAT and CDR2 FQDESV come from the germline V gene (reference sequence). CDR3 sequence: CASSLAVSEVFF. CDR3 in DNA: TGTGCCAGCAGCTTAGCGGTGAGTGAAGTCTTCTTT.

The V and J genes are TRBV28 and TRBJ1-2; the D is unclear. The CDR3 consists of 14 residues. Trimming removed 4 bases from V and 4 bases from J, with 13 bases in between. The germline CDR1 and CDR2 sequences are MDHEN and SYDVKM. The CDR3, as DNA: TGTGCCAGCAGTTCTGCAGCTATCACCTATGGCTACACCTTC. It yields the protein CASSSAAITYGYTF.

This clonotype appeared once. The rearrangement links TRBV19 to TRBJ2-3; D not resolved. The DNA end favors TRBJ1-5, so the J call may be wrong. The germline V gene has CDR1 LNHDA and CDR2 SQIVND (reference sequence). This CDR3 has 13 amino acids. The CDR3 is CASSRKTGDTQHF. As DNA, the CDR3 is TGTGCCAGTAGTCGAAAGACGGGAGATACGCAGCATTTT.

Turning to this clonotype: A read error may account for a junction end that differs from germline. The J gene is TRBJ2-7, the V gene TRBV11-1; D is perhaps TRBD2 (6 bases). Germline-derived CDR1 and CDR2 are SGHAT and FQDESV (reference sequence). CDR3 length equals 13 residues. The CDR3 DNA reads TGTGTCAGCAACTTATTGGGACTCTTGGAGCAGTACTTC. This gives the protein CVSNLLGLLEQYF.

To note about this clonotype: One junction end does not reproduce the germline sequence, and a read error may be involved. This sequence joins TRBV28 and TRBJ2-2; TRBD2 agrees at 8 bases. The germline gives CDR1 MDHEN, CDR2 SYDVKM. The CDR3 loop spans 16 amino acids. The CDR3 DNA reads as TGTGCCAGCAGTTTCTGGCGGGAGGTCCACACCGTGGAGCTGTTTTTT. It specifies CASSFWREVHTVELFF.

The V and J genes are TRBV11-2 and TRBJ2-1; D uncertain. The CDR3 has 11 residues. Trimming removed 5 bases from V and 15 bases from J, with 14 bases in between. Germline assignment: CDR1 SGHAT and CDR2 FQNNGV. CDR3 DNA: TGTGCCAGCAGCCTACAAGGGTTTCGGTTCTTC. Its protein product is CASSLQGFRFF.

In the case of this clonotype: This is likely a read error, given that the CDR3 carries no conserved phenylalanine or tryptophan at its end. This rearrangement joins TRBV5-1 to TRBJ2-1; D is ambiguous. The V gene's germline CDR1 is SGHRS and CDR2 YFSETQ. This CDR3 contains 15 residues. Trimming took 7 bases from V and 5 from J, leaving 19 bases between them. CDR3 sequence reads: CASVPETRTDNEQFL. The CDR3 DNA reads TGCGCCAGCGTCCCCGAGACTCGCACCGACAATGAGCAGTTCTTA.